Presented here are 24 T cell receptor beta chains from one specimen sequenced in a study of CD8+ T cells in alopecia areata. CD4, CD8alpha, NKG2D, NKG2ACE and other markers were used to sort pooled cutaneous lymph node cells. As the sequencing template, cDNA was produced by extracting RNA and reverse transcribing it. The table came from immunoSEQ multiplex PCR; TCRdb's copy has only in-frame clones and leaves some out. The sample shows 200,000 to 300,000 clones, no singletons; the ten largest hold 1.2%. The specimen sequenced was CD4+ T cells sorted from a lymph node. The receptors here all came from a C3H/HeJ mouse with alopecia areata. MHC haplotype of the strain: H2-k.

This clone was recorded many times. Gene names and germline refer to mouse. Read sequence stops 4 residues before the CDR3 end, and the germline J gene provides the missing end. Other DNA variants within this sample encode the same CDR3. The chain joins TRBV13-1 to TRBJ2-3, with a weak D call TRBD1 (5 bases). V lost 5 bases, J lost 0 bases, and 7 bases lay in between. The CDR3 spans 13 residues. The germline V gene has CDR1 NSHNY and CDR2 SYGAGN. The CDR3 loop is CASRDNSAETLYF. CDR3 DNA, as far as it was read: TGTGCCAGCAGGGACAATAGTGCAGAA.

This clone has just a few counts. Mouse gene names apply. The read ends 4 residues before the CDR3 terminus; that terminus is restored from the germline J gene. Other DNA variants within this sample encode the same CDR3. The V call is TRBV14, the J call TRBJ2-5, with D maybe TRBD1 (6 bases). This CDR3 has 13 residues. The germline V and J ends were trimmed by 5 bases and 3 bases, with 10 bases remaining between them. CDR1 is SGHDT and CDR2 is FRDEAV in the germline V gene. CDR3 protein: CASSPTGQDTQYF. The DNA read from the CDR3 is TGTGCCAGCAGCCCGACAGGACAAGAC.

This clone has ten or more counts. Mouse gene names and germline throughout. The read ends 3 residues before the CDR3 terminus; that terminus is restored from the germline J gene. This rearrangement joins TRBV19 to TRBJ1-6; D unresolved. TRBJ1-6 is designated an ORF whose function remains uncertain. V lost 2 bases and J lost 7, with 4 bases in between. The CDR3 extends over 12 amino acids. Germline CDR1 FNHDT, CDR2 SITEND (reference sequence). The CDR3 loop reads CASSMRNSPLYF. The part of the CDR3 DNA that was read is TGTGCCAGCAGTATGAGGAATTCGCCC.

This clone came up a few times. The gene names given are mouse names. Sequencing ends 3 residues short of the CDR3 end; the germline J gene provides the rest. The V and J genes are TRBV13-2 and TRBJ1-6; maybe TRBD1 (6 bases). TRBJ1-6 is filed as an ORF, its function uncertain. The ends were cut back, 0 bases at V and 7 bases at J, with 14 bases in the middle. CDR1 and CDR2 (germline): NNHNN, SYGAGS (reference sequence). The CDR3 has 16 residues. CDR3 DNA, as far as it was read: TGTGCCAGCGGTGATGCTGGACAGAAGGGAAATTCGCCC. Translated, it gives CASGDAGQKGNSP. The complete CDR3 sequence is CASGDAGQKGNSPLYF.

Details on this clone: The listed genes are named as in mouse. The DNA ends 4 residues before the CDR3 does, and the rest of the CDR3 is filled in from the germline J gene. The chain has TRBV13-3 and TRBJ1-1, with 9 bases aligning to TRBD1. After removal of 1 base from V and 3 bases from J, the junction contained 4 bases not matched to a gene. This CDR3 contains 15 residues. Germline V gene data show CDR1 as NNHDY and CDR2 as SYVADS. CDR3 sequence: CASSDTGGRDTEVFF. The part of the CDR3 DNA that was read is TGTGCCAGCAGTGATACAGGGGGCAGGGACACA.

A remark on this clone: Genes and germline are mouse. The read gets to within 4 residues of the CDR3 end, and the germline J gene fills in the rest. The chain links TRBV1 to TRBJ2-2; D may correspond to TRBD1 or TRBD2 (6 bases each). The CDR3 loop spans 16 amino acids. Germline CDR1 reads NSQYPW; CDR2 reads LRSPGD (reference sequence). The V gene lost 3 bases and the J gene lost 0 bases, with 11 bases spanning the gap. Here the CDR3 reads CTCSAGGQSNTGQLYF. The covered CDR3 bases are TGCACCTGCAGTGCGGGGGGACAATCAAACACCGGG. Combining the CDR3 with reference TRBV1 and TRBJ2-2 gives the whole variable domain VTLLEQNPRWRLVPRGQAVNLRCILKNSQYPWMSWYQQDLQKQLQWLFTLRSPGDKEVKSLPGADYLATRVTDTELRLQVANMSQGRTLYCTCSAGGQSNTGQLYFGEGSKLTVL.

This clone was counted a few times. Genes here carry mouse names. The read is 4 residues too short to cover the CDR3 end, so that end is filled in from the germline J gene. The chain combines TRBV31 with TRBJ2-5; TRBD1 agrees at 8 bases. V shed 3 bases, J shed 2 bases, and the junction held 1 base outside the gene matches. From germline, CDR1 is GKSSPN and CDR2 SITVG. The length of the CDR3 is 13 residues. The DNA read from the CDR3 is TGTGCCTGGAGGCAGGGGGCCCAAGAC. Translation: CAWRQGAQD. The complete CDR3 protein is CAWRQGAQDTQYF.

Comments on this clone: Genes and germline are mouse. The CDR3 is cut off 4 residues early in the read; its end comes from the germline J gene. At the DNA level, this CDR3 is encoded by other sequences in the same sample as well. The chain couples TRBV17 to TRBJ2-5; 9 bases align to TRBD2. In germline, CDR1 is MNHDT, CDR2 YYDKIL. This CDR3 contains 14 residues. The sequenced part of the CDR3 DNA is TGTGCTAGCAGTAGTTGGGGGGGCGCTGAC. It yields the protein CASSSWGGAD. The full CDR3 reads CASSSWGGADTQYF.

Notes on this clone: The gene names given are mouse names. The DNA read from the CDR3 is TGTGCCAGCAGAAAAGGGACTGGGGGGCAAGAC. It is translated as CASRKGTGGQD. The whole CDR3 sequence is CASRKGTGGQDTQYF. The chain employs TRBV3 and TRBJ2-5, with TRBD2 matching over 12 bases. The CDR3 end falls 4 residues outside the read, so it is completed with the germline J gene. CDR1 and CDR2 from the germline V gene are SNHLY and FYNGKV (reference sequence). This CDR3 spans 15 amino acids. V gave up 6 bases and J gave up 3 bases; unmatched junction bases: 4.

Only a few counts were recorded for this clone. Mouse gene names and germline throughout. Read data end 4 residues before the CDR3 end; the end is taken from the germline J gene. This sample includes further DNA sequences coding for the same CDR3. The V call is TRBV1, the J call TRBJ2-7, with D uncertain. The length of the CDR3 is 13 residues. Per the germline V gene, CDR1 is NSQYPW and CDR2 is LRSPGD (reference sequence). V was trimmed by 0 bases and J by 3 bases, leaving 6 bases between them. The covered CDR3 bases are TGCACCTGCAGTGCAGATCCTGTCTAT. Protein sequence: CTCSADPVY. The full CDR3 reads CTCSADPVYEQYF. Variable domain in full (rest from reference TRBV1 and TRBJ2-7): VTLLEQNPRWRLVPRGQAVNLRCILKNSQYPWMSWYQQDLQKQLQWLFTLRSPGDKEVKSLPGADYLATRVTDTELRLQVANMSQGRTLYCTCSADPVYEQYFGPGTRLTVL.

This clone turned up a few times. Gene names follow the mouse nomenclature. The sequence runs out 4 residues before the end of the CDR3; the remainder is reconstructed from the germline J gene. The chain uses TRBV12-1 and TRBJ1-2; weak D call: TRBD1 (6 bases). Between the trimmed V and J ends, which lost 2 bases and 0 bases, there was a span of 12 bases. CDR1 and CDR2 (germline): SGHSN, HYEKVE. The length of the CDR3 is 15 residues. The CDR3 sequence: CASSPLKGANSDYTF. Partial CDR3 DNA: TGTGCCAGCTCTCCCCTCAAGGGGGCAAACTCC.

Comment on this clone: The germline and genes are mouse ones. The sample contains more than one DNA sequence encoding this CDR3. The chain's CDR3 is CASSQDWGGAAETLYF. CDR3 DNA (partial): TGTGCCAGCAGCCAAGACTGGGGGGGCGCGGCAGAA. This chain connects TRBV5 to TRBJ2-3, with 10 bases matching TRBD2. The CDR3 end falls 4 residues outside the read, so it is completed with the germline J gene. Germline V CDR1 and CDR2: LGHNA, YNLKQL (reference sequence). V gave up 0 bases and J gave up 3 bases; unmatched junction bases: 3. The CDR3 contains 16 residues.

The sample holds a few counts of this clone. The genes are named according to mouse. The read stops 4 residues short of the end of the CDR3; the missing end is completed from the germline J gene. Distinct nucleotide sequences in the sample also encode this CDR3. This chain joins TRBV13-3 and TRBJ1-2; 11 nucleotides line up with TRBD1. J lost 3 bases, V lost 1 base, and 2 bases had no gene match. Germline CDR1 reads NNHDY; CDR2 reads SYVADS. This CDR3 has 15 amino acids. CDR3 bases read: TGTGCCAGCAGTGATCTGGGACAGGGGGACTCC. Protein sequence: CASSDLGQGDS. The whole CDR3 reads CASSDLGQGDSDYTF.

This clone was counted between two and nine times. One base away lies a much larger clone, so this may be a sequencing read error. Germline and genes: mouse. The read ends 4 residues before the CDR3 terminus; that terminus is restored from the germline J gene. This specimen includes other DNA sequences encoding the same CDR3. The genes are TRBV13-1 and TRBJ1-2; D unclear. Trimming left V 2 bases short and J 0 bases short, with 5 bases between. In germline, CDR1 is NSHNY, CDR2 SYGAGN. This CDR3 is 13 amino acids long. Partial CDR3 DNA: TGTGCCAGCAGTGAACAAGCAAACTCC. Its protein is CASSEQANS. The full CDR3 protein is CASSEQANSDYTF.

This clone came up a few times. Gene names are the mouse ones. The DNA ends 4 residues before the CDR3 does, and the rest of the CDR3 is filled in from the germline J gene. The chain recombines TRBV5 with TRBJ1-2, with 12 bases identical to TRBD1. Trimming cost V 0 bases and J 2 bases; bases outside gene matches: 7. The CDR3 covers 18 residues. Germline assignment: CDR1 LGHNA and CDR2 YNLKQL (reference sequence). The covered CDR3 bases are TGTGCCAGCAGCCAAGATTGGGGACAGGGGGCGCGGAACTCC. Translation gives CASSQDWGQGARNS. The full CDR3 sequence reads CASSQDWGQGARNSDYTF.

A few counts support this clone. The germline and genes are mouse ones. The read terminates 4 residues before the CDR3 end, so the remaining end is supplied by the germline J gene. The chain joins TRBV13-1 to TRBJ2-2; the match to TRBD1 covers 7 bases. Trimming cost V 3 bases and J 0 bases; bases outside gene matches: 2. The CDR3 is 15 residues long. Germline V gives CDR1 NSHNY, CDR2 SYGAGN. CDR3 bases read: TGTGCCAGCAGTGGGGACAGTTCAAACACCGGG. Protein sequence: CASSGDSSNTG. The whole CDR3 protein is CASSGDSSNTGQLYF.

In regard to this clone: Mouse germline and gene names are used. The read gets to within 4 residues of the CDR3 end, and the germline J gene fills in the rest. V and J are TRBV13-1 and TRBJ1-1; a weak D match, TRBD1 (5 bases). This CDR3 has 13 amino acids. Germline loops: CDR1 NSHNY, CDR2 SYGAGN. The DNA read from the CDR3 is TGTGCCAGCAGTGTCGACTGGGGGAGA. Translation: CASSVDWGR. The whole CDR3 protein reads CASSVDWGREVFF.

As for this clone: Gene labels here are mouse ones. From the germline J gene comes the end of the CDR3, since the read stops 4 residues before it. The sample carries other DNA sequences with the same CDR3. The chain carries TRBV13-1 and TRBJ2-3; 13 nucleotides agree with TRBD2. The CDR3 consists of 16 residues. The germline V gene encodes CDR1 NSHNY and CDR2 SYGAGN. Trimming at V came to 5 bases and at J to 0 bases, leaving 3 bases not matched to a gene. CDR3 residues: CASRGTGGGSAETLYF. Partial CDR3 DNA: TGTGCCAGCAGAGGGACTGGGGGGGGTAGTGCAGAA.

This clone showed up just a few times. Gene names are mouse gene names. The observed sequence ends 4 residues before the CDR3 terminus, with the missing tail filled in from the germline J gene. The chain has TRBV13-3 and TRBJ2-2; 8 bases agree with TRBD1. After removal of 5 bases from V and 1 base from J, the junction contained 4 bases not matched to a gene. CDR1 is NNHDY, CDR2 SYVADS, per germline. CDR3 length: 15 amino acids. CDR3 protein: CASSHRGVNTGQLYF. The covered CDR3 bases are TGTGCCAGCAGCCACAGGGGGGTAAACACCGGG.

This clone has just a few counts. All gene names here are mouse names. The read terminates 4 residues before the CDR3 end, so the remaining end is supplied by the germline J gene. The rearrangement uses TRBV13-2 and TRBJ2-2; maybe TRBD2 (6 bases). Germline V gene data show CDR1 as NNHNN and CDR2 as SYGAGS (reference sequence). V lost 2 bases and J 2 bases, leaving 10 bases between the germline ends. The CDR3 totals 15 residues. The CDR3 protein is CASGDGGYNTGQLYF. Incomplete CDR3 DNA: TGTGCCAGCGGTGACGGGGGGTACAACACCGGG.

Regarding this clone: Gene names follow the mouse nomenclature. The sequence runs out 4 residues before the end of the CDR3; the remainder is reconstructed from the germline J gene. The genes are TRBV19 and TRBJ2-5, with 11 bases identical to TRBD1. The CDR3 runs 14 residues. CDR1 FNHDT and CDR2 SITEND come from the germline V gene (reference sequence). Trimming removed 5 bases from V and 2 bases from J; junction bases left unmatched: 1. The covered CDR3 bases are TGTGCCAGCAGGGGACAGGGGGTCCAAGAC. Amino acids: CASRGQGVQD. The entire CDR3 protein reads CASRGQGVQDTQYF.

There are a few counts of this clone. These gene names are mouse names. The read falls 4 residues short of the CDR3 end, and the missing part is taken from the germline J gene. This sequence joins TRBV5 and TRBJ2-2; D is unresolved. The CDR3 has 13 amino acids. Per the germline V gene, CDR1 is LGHNA and CDR2 is YNLKQL (reference sequence). Trimming took 1 base from V and 5 from J, leaving 5 bases between them. This CDR3 reads CASSQAQTGQLYF. The covered CDR3 bases are TGTGCCAGCAGCCAAGCCCAGACCGGG.

Comment on this clone: Gene names and germline refer to mouse. The sequence runs out 4 residues before the end of the CDR3; the remainder is reconstructed from the germline J gene. V usage is TRBV13-2 and J usage is TRBJ2-1; TRBD1 matches at 8 bases. V dropped 3 bases and J dropped 2; count of bases not matched to a gene: 1. Germline loops: CDR1 NNHNN, CDR2 SYGAGS (reference sequence). The CDR3 has 14 residues. The CDR3 bases that were read are TGTGCCAGCGGTGGGGGACAGGACTATGCT. Translating it yields CASGGGQDYA. The complete CDR3 reads CASGGGQDYAEQFF.

This clone was found a few times. This clone may be a read error of a much larger clone one base away. Each gene name is a mouse one. The read ends 4 residues before the CDR3 terminus; that terminus is restored from the germline J gene. This chain links TRBV13-3 with TRBJ1-1; 8 bases are a match to TRBD1. Per germline, CDR1 NNHDY and CDR2 SYVADS. The CDR3 contains 13 residues. J gave up 3 bases and V 3 bases, and 1 base lay outside the gene matches. The DNA read from the CDR3 is TGTGCCAGCAGTGGGACAGGGCACACA. Protein: CASSGTGHT. The CDR3 in full is CASSGTGHTEVFF.